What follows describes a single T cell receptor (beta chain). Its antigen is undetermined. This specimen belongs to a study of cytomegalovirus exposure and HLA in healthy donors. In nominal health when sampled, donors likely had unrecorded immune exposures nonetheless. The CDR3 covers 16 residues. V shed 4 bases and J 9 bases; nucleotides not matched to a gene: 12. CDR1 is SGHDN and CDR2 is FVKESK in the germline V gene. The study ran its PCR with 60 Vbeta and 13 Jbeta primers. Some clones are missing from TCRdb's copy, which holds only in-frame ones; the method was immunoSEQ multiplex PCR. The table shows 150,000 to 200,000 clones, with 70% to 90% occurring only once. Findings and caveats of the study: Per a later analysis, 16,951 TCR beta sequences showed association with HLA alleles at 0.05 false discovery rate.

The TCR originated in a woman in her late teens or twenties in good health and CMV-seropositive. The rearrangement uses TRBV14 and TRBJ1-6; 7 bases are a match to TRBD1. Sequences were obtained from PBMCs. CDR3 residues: CASSPWRGRGFSPLHF. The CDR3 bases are TGTGCCAGCAGCCCGTGGAGGGGGCGAGGTTTTTCACCCCTCCACTTT.